Each of the 23 T cell receptor beta chains below was sequenced from the same sample in a study of T-cell memory formation after mild COVID-19 (dated by TCRdb to the early 2020s). Library preparation used 5' RACE. Sequencing used an Illumina NovaSeq 6000. The public reads were reanalyzed by TCRdb: fastp trimming at Q25, MiXCR alignment, in-frame beta chains only. Rows are combined by CDR3 protein, so each entry shows the most common genes and DNA. The sample records just over 350,000 distinct CDR3 sequences, around 15% of which are singletons. The ten largest make up 22% of the sample. The sequenced sample was PBMCs or a T cell subset sorted from them (not recorded which). The receptors were sampled from a young man who had mild COVID-19 (a few samples of this study predate the infection). The sample titles of this study are shuffled in the database, so cell type and time point are left out; the donor was told from shared clones.

There are a few counts of this clonotype. The chain joins TRBV6-2 or TRBV6-3 to TRBJ2-1; 8 nucleotides line up with TRBD1. Trimming cost V 6 bases and J 9 bases; bases outside gene matches: 10. The germline V gene encodes CDR1 MNHEY and CDR2 SVGEGT. This CDR3 is built from 14 residues. The CDR3 DNA reads as TGTGCCAGCAGCGGCCGGGACAGGAATGGTGAGCAGTTCTTC. Protein product: CASSGRDRNGEQFF.

This clonotype came up many times. The J gene is TRBJ2-3, the V gene TRBV4-1; maybe TRBD1 (5 bases). The V end was cut by 0 bases, the J end by 3 bases, with 13 bases between. The CDR3 runs 16 residues. Germline lookup yields CDR1 MGHRA and CDR2 YSYEKL. DNA for the CDR3: TGCGCCAGCAGCCAAGATCGAGACAGCTTAACAGATACGCAGTATTTT. Translated: CASSQDRDSLTDTQYF.

This clonotype was counted a few times. The genes are TRBV7-2 and TRBJ2-7, with TRBD2 identical over 9 bases. Germline CDR1 is SGHTA and CDR2 is FQGNSA. J lost 6 bases, V lost 3 bases, and 6 bases had no gene match. CDR3 length: 14 residues. The CDR3 bases are TGTGCCAGCAGCTTGGGCGGGGGGGTCCCCGAGCAGTACTTC. Translation gives CASSLGGGVPEQYF.

This chain connects TRBV7-8 to TRBJ2-3, with 10 bases that match TRBD1. This CDR3 contains 15 residues. After removal of 3 bases from V and 1 base from J, the junction contained 1 base not matched to a gene. The germline CDR1 and CDR2 sequences are SGHVS and FQNEAQ. The CDR3 DNA is TGTGCCAGCAGCTTGACAGGGGGCCGCACAGATACGCAGTATTTT. This codes for CASSLTGGRTDTQYF.

Only a few counts were recorded for this clonotype. The genes are TRBV7-3 and TRBJ1-2; D gene uncertain. Germline assignment: CDR1 SGHTA and CDR2 FQGTGA. Deletions cut 0 bases from V and 4 bases from J, with 12 bases between. The CDR3 has 15 residues. This CDR3 reads CASSLTRDAVYGYTF. The CDR3 DNA sequence: TGTGCCAGCAGCTTAACCCGGGATGCTGTCTATGGCTACACCTTC.

The chain is built from TRBV7-9 and TRBJ1-4; 8 nucleotides align to TRBD1. The CDR3 has 17 residues. Germline V gene lookup returns CDR1 SEHNR and CDR2 FQNEAQ (reference sequence). J lost 5 bases, V lost 5 bases, and 13 bases had no gene match. The CDR3 region has the DNA TGTGCCAGCAGCCTTCAGACCGGGACAGGAAGAAATGAAAAACTGTTTTTT. Protein product: CASSLQTGTGRNEKLFF. Based on the CDR3 plus reference TRBV7-9 and TRBJ1-4, the full variable domain is DTGVSQNPRHKITKRGQNVTFRCDPISEHNRLYWYRQTLGQGPEFLTYFQNEAQLEKSRLLSDRFSAERPKGSFSTLEIQRTEQGDSAMYLCASSLQTGTGRNEKLFFGSGTQLSVL.

Here the CDR3 reads CASSPHRDRDRNTEAFF. DNA for the CDR3: TGCGCCAGCAGCCCTCACCGGGACAGGGACCGGAACACTGAAGCTTTCTTT. V and J are TRBV5-1 and TRBJ1-1, with 9 bases that match TRBD1. The CDR3 loop spans 17 amino acids. In germline, CDR1 is SGHRS, CDR2 YFSETQ. Trimming removed 4 bases from V and 1 base from J; junction bases left unmatched: 11.

This clonotype came up many times. The rearrangement links TRBV12-3 or TRBV12-4 to TRBJ1-5, with D possibly matching TRBD1 (6 bases). Trimming left V 1 base short and J 0 bases short, with 7 bases between. This CDR3 comprises 15 residues. Here the CDR3 DNA reads TGTGCCAGCAGTTTAGGCAGGGGTAGCAATCAGCCCCAGCATTTT. Translated: CASSLGRGSNQPQHF.

This clonotype turned up a few times. The V call is TRBV6-2 or TRBV6-3, the J call TRBJ2-3, with D tentatively TRBD1 (5 bases). There are 15 residues in the CDR3. Trimming removed 0 bases at V and 9 bases at J, with 16 bases between. Germline lookup yields CDR1 MNHEY and CDR2 SVGEGT. CDR3 DNA sequence: TGTGCCAGCAGTTACTCGACCCCGGGCAGGGTGACGCAGTATTTT. Its translation: CASSYSTPGRVTQYF.

Many counts were recorded for this clonotype. The CDR3 region has the DNA TGCAGTGCTACACCTTATAACAGGGGGAACACTGAAGCTTTCTTT. Translated, it gives CSATPYNRGNTEAFF. The chain joins TRBV20-1 to TRBJ1-1; 7 nucleotides align to TRBD1. Trimming took 4 bases from V and 1 from J; bases not matched to a gene: 9. Germline V lookup: CDR1 DFQATT, CDR2 SNEGSKA (reference sequence). This CDR3 contains 15 residues.

This clonotype was seen at least ten times. The V call is TRBV5-1, the J call TRBJ2-1; 9 bases line up with TRBD2. Losses at the gene ends were 0 bases for V and 7 bases for J; bases not matched to a gene: 5. The CDR3 contains 15 residues. Germline CDR1 and CDR2: SGHRS and YFSETQ. The CDR3: CASSLVSGGLNEQFF. The CDR3 coding sequence is TGCGCCAGCAGCTTGGTTAGCGGGGGCCTAAATGAGCAGTTCTTC.

This chain joins TRBV19 and TRBJ1-6; 8 bases are shared with TRBD1. With 3 bases clipped from V and 8 bases from J, the junction kept 3 bases outside the gene matches. There are 14 residues in the CDR3. CDR1 is LNHDA and CDR2 is SQIVND in the germline V gene (reference sequence). The CDR3 region has the DNA TGTGCCAGTAGTATCACAGGGGGTGATTCACCCCTCCACTTT. Amino acids: CASSITGGDSPLHF.

This clonotype was counted a few times. This rearrangement joins TRBV4-3 to TRBJ2-3; TRBD2 is a possible D gene (6 bases). V shed 5 bases and J shed 8 bases, with 11 bases lying between them. Germline-derived CDR1 and CDR2 are LGHNA and YSLEER. There are 12 residues in the CDR3. The CDR3 DNA follows: TGCGCCAGCAGCAAAAACGGGGGTACGCAGTATTTT. Encoded protein: CASSKNGGTQYF.

This clonotype was observed at least ten times. V usage is TRBV7-9 and J usage is TRBJ2-3, with 8 bases identical to TRBD1. The trim removed 3 bases at V and 6 bases at J, leaving 5 bases unmatched. CDR1 and CDR2 (germline): SEHNR, FQNEAQ (reference sequence). The CDR3 covers 14 residues. The DNA for the CDR3 is TGTGCCAGCAGCTTGACAGGGGATATGGATACGCAGTATTTT. Protein: CASSLTGDMDTQYF.

The V call is TRBV9, the J call TRBJ2-3; D call uncertain. The CDR3 has 13 residues. Germline values: CDR1 SGDLS, CDR2 YYNGEE. V was cut by 2 bases and J by 2 bases, with 6 bases left in between. CDR3 sequence (DNA): TGTGCCAGCAGCGTCGGCCACACAGATACGCAGTATTTT. Its protein product is CASSVGHTDTQYF.

V usage is TRBV7-9 and J usage is TRBJ2-7, with no clear D. Germline V gene data show CDR1 as SEHNR and CDR2 as FQNEAQ (reference sequence). The V gene lost 4 bases and the J gene lost 1 base, with 8 bases spanning the gap. The CDR3 contains 13 residues. Here the CDR3 DNA reads TGTGCCAGCAGCTCCGACAATTCCTACGAGCAGTACGTC. It yields the protein CASSSDNSYEQYV.

This clonotype showed up many times. The V call is TRBV4-3, the J call TRBJ1-6, with TRBD1 identical over 9 bases. Germline V gene data show CDR1 as LGHNA and CDR2 as YSLEER. The CDR3 spans 16 residues. Losses at the gene ends were 0 bases for V and 7 bases for J; bases not matched to a gene: 4. CDR3 region: CASSQELGTGNSPLHF. CDR3 bases: TGCGCCAGCAGCCAAGAGCTGGGGACAGGGAATTCACCCCTCCACTTT.

CDR3 in amino acids: CASSDLYGYTF. In nucleotides, the CDR3 is TGTGCCAGCAGCGACCTCTATGGCTACACCTTC. This rearrangement joins TRBV6-5 to TRBJ1-2; D ambiguous. CDR1 and CDR2 from the germline V gene are MNHEY and SVGAGI. V was cut by 6 bases and J by 4 bases, with 6 bases left in between. The CDR3 spans 11 residues.

There are a few counts of this clonotype. V gene TRBV3-1 combines with J gene TRBJ1-1, with unresolved D. This CDR3 is built from 13 residues. The germline V gene encodes CDR1 LGHDT and CDR2 YNNKEL (reference sequence). The germline V and J ends were trimmed by 4 bases and 7 bases, with 13 bases remaining between them. The CDR3, as DNA: TGTGCCAGCAGCCCTGGGGTGGTTTATGAAGCTTTCTTT. Its protein is CASSPGVVYEAFF.

In its sample, this clonotype was seen a few times. V and J are TRBV27 and TRBJ1-2, with 12 nucleotides matching TRBD1. The CDR3 has 16 residues. The germline gives CDR1 MNHEY, CDR2 SMNVEV (reference sequence). The V segment lost 2 bases and the J segment 3 bases; nucleotides outside the gene matches: 4. The CDR3 DNA follows: TGTGCCAGCAGTTTAGATTGGGACAGGGGGCACTATGGCTACACCTTC. Translated, it gives CASSLDWDRGHYGYTF.

Only a few counts were recorded for this clonotype. The genes are TRBV11-1 and TRBJ2-2; D could derive from TRBD1 or TRBD2 (6 bases each). Trimming pared 1 base from V and 5 bases from J, leaving 11 bases between. Per the germline V gene, CDR1 is SGHAT and CDR2 is FQDESV (reference sequence). CDR3 length: 15 residues. In DNA form, the CDR3 reads TGTGCCAGCAGCTTAGTACCGGGGGCAACCGGGGAGCTGTTTTTT. It translates to CASSLVPGATGELFF.

This clonotype was observed many times. This rearrangement joins TRBV12-3 or TRBV12-4 to TRBJ1-2; the D is unclear. Trimming stripped 5 bases from V and 2 bases from J, with 9 bases between. The CDR3 length is 13 residues. The CDR3 spells CASSPSPNYGYTF. CDR3 bases: TGTGCCAGCAGTCCTAGTCCCAACTATGGCTACACCTTC.

This clonotype was counted a few times. J is TRBJ2-5 and V is TRBV18, with D maybe TRBD1 (6 bases). This CDR3 is built from 13 residues. V was clipped by 4 bases and J by 5 bases, with 11 bases between them. Germline V gene data show CDR1 as KGHSH and CDR2 as LQKENI. DNA of the CDR3: TGTGCCAGCTCACGTAACAGGGAGGAGACCCAGTACTTC. Translated: CASSRNREETQYF.